A single sample gave rise to the 26 T cell receptor beta chains below, sequenced in a study of blood T cell repertoires in COVID-19. The assay was immunoSEQ multiplex PCR, and TCRdb's table has in-frame clones only and misses some. The profile shows about 140,000 clones, 80% to 85% of them singletons. The sample taken for sequencing was peripheral blood. These receptors originate from a woman aged 55-69 years with acute or convalescent COVID-19.

The chain combines TRBV29-1 with TRBJ1-4; perhaps TRBD1 as D (5 bases). V dropped 6 bases and J dropped 3 bases, with 23 bases sitting between them. The CDR3 runs 17 residues. Per the germline V gene, CDR1 is SQVTM and CDR2 is ANQGSEA. CDR3 nucleotides: TGCAGCGTACTAACGGGCGGAATGGGGGGGTCTAATGAAAAACTGTTTTTT. Its protein product is CSVLTGGMGGSNEKLFF. Full variable domain (outside the CDR3, taken from reference TRBV29-1 and TRBJ1-4): SAVISQKPSRDICQRGTSLTIQCQVDSQVTMMFWYRQQPGQSLTLIATANQGSEATYESGFVIDKFPISRPNLTFSTLTVSNMSPEDSSIYLCSVLTGGMGGSNEKLFFGSGTQLSVL.

The chain couples TRBV14 to TRBJ1-1; TRBD1 might be the D (5 bases). The CDR3 sequence is 14 residues long. V was cut by 0 bases and J by 5 bases, with 10 bases left in between. The V gene's germline CDR1 is SGHDN and CDR2 FVKESK. In nucleotides, the CDR3 is TGTGCCAGCAGCCAAGACAGGGTGCTGACTGAAGCTTTCTTT. It encodes CASSQDRVLTEAFF. Complete variable domain (other parts from reference TRBV14 and TRBJ1-1): EAGVTQFPSHSVIEKGQTVTLRCDPISGHDNLYWYRRVMGKEIKFLLHFVKESKQDESGMPNNRFLAERTGGTYSTLKVQPAELEDSGVYFCASSQDRVLTEAFFGQGTRLTVV.

This clone was seen once. The chain couples TRBV5-1 to TRBJ1-4, with a weak D call TRBD1 (6 bases). The V end lost 4 bases, the J end lost 8 bases, and 12 bases lay between the germline ends. The CDR3 totals 13 residues. Germline CDR1 SGHRS, CDR2 YFSETQ. The CDR3 coding sequence is TGCGCCAGCAGCGGGGACAACCAAGAAAAACTGTTTTTT. Amino acids: CASSGDNQEKLFF.

The rearrangement links TRBV11-3 to TRBJ1-2; D unclear. Trimming pared 1 base from V and 4 bases from J, leaving 4 bases between. CDR3 length equals 12 residues. Per germline, CDR1 SGHNT and CDR2 YENEEA. The CDR3 bases are TGTGCCAGCAGCTTAGGGGCCTATGGCTACACCTTC. This translates into CASSLGAYGYTF.

V usage is TRBV11-3 and J usage is TRBJ2-7; perhaps TRBD2 as D (5 bases). This CDR3 is 14 amino acids long. V lost 5 bases to trimming and J lost 2 bases, with 13 bases between them. The germline CDR1 and CDR2 sequences are SGHNT and YENEEA. The CDR3 DNA follows: TGTGCCAGCAGCCAACGGGGAAATACCTACGAGCAGTACTTC. Residues: CASSQRGNTYEQYF.

This chain links TRBV5-1 with TRBJ1-1; 9 nucleotides match TRBD1. V trimming: 0 bases; J trimming: 0 bases; junction bases outside the gene matches: 6. This CDR3 has 17 residues. In germline, CDR1 is SGHRS, CDR2 YFSETQ. This CDR3 is CASSLVGDRVLNTEAFF. The CDR3 DNA sequence: TGCGCCAGCAGCTTGGTAGGGGACAGGGTTTTGAACACTGAAGCTTTCTTT.

V usage is TRBV27 and J usage is TRBJ2-7; 8 positions match TRBD2. V shed 3 bases and J 4 bases; nucleotides not matched to a gene: 5. The germline V gene encodes CDR1 MNHEY and CDR2 SMNVEV (reference sequence). The CDR3 is 14 amino acids. This CDR3 reads CASSFQRGPYEQYF. Here the CDR3 DNA reads TGTGCCAGCAGTTTCCAGCGGGGGCCTTACGAGCAGTACTTC.

This rearrangement joins TRBV2 to TRBJ2-1; 10 bases map to TRBD2. Germline-derived CDR1 and CDR2 are SNHLY and FYNNEI. V shed 6 bases, J shed 5 bases, and the junction held 10 bases outside the gene matches. The CDR3 covers 16 residues. CDR3 nucleotides: TGTGCCAGCAGGGGGGGGCTAGCGGGAGCCCACAATGAGCAGTTCTTC. Its protein product is CASRGGLAGAHNEQFF.

This sequence joins TRBV2 and TRBJ2-3, with D possibly matching TRBD1 (6 bases). The ends were cut back, 1 base at V and 1 base at J, with 12 bases in the middle. Looked up from germline, CDR1 is SNHLY and CDR2 is FYNNEI. The CDR3 runs to 16 residues. Here the CDR3 DNA reads TGTGCCAGCAGTGAAGGGGGGACACATCGCACAGATACGCAGTATTTT. Its protein is CASSEGGTHRTDTQYF.

The rearrangement joins TRBV11-3 to TRBJ1-6; unclear D gene. This CDR3 spans 14 amino acids. V gave up 0 bases and J gave up 4 bases, with 4 bases separating them. In germline, CDR1 is SGHNT, CDR2 YENEEA. CDR3 amino acids: CASSLERYNSPLHF. The CDR3 bases are TGTGCCAGCAGCTTAGAACGGTATAATTCACCCCTCCACTTT.

The chain combines TRBV19 with TRBJ2-2; 8 bases agree with TRBD2. The CDR3 runs 15 residues. Germline V gene lookup returns CDR1 LNHDA and CDR2 SQIVND (reference sequence). The junction had 8 bases not matched to a gene; V was cut back by 6 bases and J by 5 bases. CDR3 region: CASSPSGSRTGELFF. For the CDR3, the DNA is TGTGCCAGTAGCCCGAGCGGGAGCAGGACCGGGGAGCTGTTTTTT.

This chain uses TRBV19 with TRBJ2-1, with D unclear. CDR1 LNHDA and CDR2 SQIVND come from the germline V gene (reference sequence). The CDR3 consists of 14 residues. Trimming removed 2 bases from V and 0 bases from J, with 5 bases in between. CDR3 bases: TGTGCCAGTAGTATAACGAGCTCCTACAATGAGCAGTTCTTC. Its protein product is CASSITSSYNEQFF. Using reference TRBV19 and TRBJ2-1 for the parts outside the CDR3, the full variable domain is DGGITQSPKYLFRKEGQNVTLSCEQNLNHDAMYWYRQDPGQGLRLIYYSQIVNDFQKGDIAEGYSVSREKKESFPLTVTSAQKNPTAFYLCASSITSSYNEQFFGPGTRLTVL.

The rearrangement links TRBV18 to TRBJ1-1; tentatively, D is TRBD1 (5 bases). The length of the CDR3 is 14 residues. Trimming stripped 4 bases from V and 1 base from J, with 10 bases between. The germline gives CDR1 KGHSH, CDR2 LQKENI. The CDR3 protein is CASSQSTGNTEAFF. The CDR3 DNA reads as TGTGCCAGCTCACAATCCACAGGGAACACTGAAGCTTTCTTT.

V and J are TRBV20-1 and TRBJ2-7; D not resolved. The germline V gene has CDR1 DFQATT and CDR2 SNEGSKA (reference sequence). Trimming pared 8 bases from V and 3 bases from J, leaving 11 bases between. The CDR3 is made up of 11 amino acids. The CDR3 DNA reads as TGCAGTCTGTCAGATAACTACGAGCAGTACTTC. It specifies CSLSDNYEQYF.

The V gene is TRBV5-4, the J gene TRBJ2-5, with 8 bases aligning to TRBD2. J gave up 4 bases and V 3 bases, and 11 bases lay outside the gene matches. The CDR3 has 16 residues. In germline, CDR1 is SGHNT, CDR2 YYREEE (reference sequence). The CDR3: CASSSGWLAGRETQYF. The CDR3 DNA reads as TGTGCCAGCAGCTCGGGGTGGCTAGCGGGCCGAGAGACCCAGTACTTC.

This chain uses TRBV7-9 with TRBJ2-3; 7 nucleotides align to TRBD1. V shed 6 bases and J 0 bases; nucleotides not matched to a gene: 9. The germline V gene encodes CDR1 SEHNR and CDR2 FQNEAQ (reference sequence). The CDR3 sequence is 16 residues long. The CDR3, as DNA: TGTGCCAGCAGACGACAGGGATCGGGGAGCACAGATACGCAGTATTTT. Translating it yields CASRRQGSGSTDTQYF.

The chain recombines TRBV19 with TRBJ1-5, with 9 bases aligning to TRBD1. V dropped 5 bases and J dropped 3; count of bases not matched to a gene: 8. The CDR3 has 16 residues. The germline V gene has CDR1 LNHDA and CDR2 SQIVND (reference sequence). The chain's CDR3 is CASSPRRQGVNQPQHF. The DNA of the CDR3 is TGTGCCAGTAGTCCTAGGAGACAGGGGGTCAATCAGCCCCAGCATTTT.

The rearrangement uses TRBV6-6 and TRBJ1-5; 7 bases fit TRBD1. This CDR3 spans 15 amino acids. Germline lookup yields CDR1 MNHNY and CDR2 SVGAGI (reference sequence). With V trimmed by 6 bases and J by 2 bases, 7 bases remained unmatched. CDR3 sequence: CASRTTGAGNQPQHF. The CDR3 DNA reads TGTGCCAGCAGAACAACAGGGGCAGGCAATCAGCCCCAGCATTTT.

V usage is TRBV29-1 and J usage is TRBJ2-7; a weak D match, TRBD2 (5 bases). Trimming stripped 5 bases from V and 0 bases from J, with 11 bases between. The germline CDR1 and CDR2 sequences are SQVTM and ANQGSEA. The CDR3 sequence is 13 residues long. The CDR3 region is CSVFFDYSYEQYF. The CDR3 DNA is TGCAGCGTTTTTTTTGACTACTCCTACGAGCAGTACTTC.

This sequence joins TRBV28 and TRBJ1-5, with 7 bases matching TRBD1. The CDR3 extends over 17 amino acids. Germline trimming cut 6 bases from V and 4 bases from J; bases unmatched to any gene: 15. Germline assignment: CDR1 MDHEN and CDR2 SYDVKM. The CDR3 DNA is TGTGCCAGCAGCCTAGGGACAGACACACCCTTGAATCAGCCCCAGCATTTT. Residues: CASSLGTDTPLNQPQHF. Full variable domain (rest looked up from reference TRBV28 and TRBJ1-5): DVKVTQSSRYLVKRTGEKVFLECVQDMDHENMFWYRQDPGLGLRLIYFSYDVKMKEKGDIPEGYSVSREKKERFSLILESASTNQTSMYLCASSLGTDTPLNQPQHFGDGTRLSIL.

The chain has TRBV6-6 and TRBJ1-2, with 11 bases lining up with TRBD1. The ends lost 7 bases at V and 4 bases at J; junction bases unmatched: 8. Germline CDR1 reads MNHNY; CDR2 reads SVGAGI (reference sequence). The CDR3 sequence is 15 residues long. Here the CDR3 DNA reads TGTGCCAGCATCCGGGACAGGGGGAAGGCCTATGGCTACACCTTC. Its protein is CASIRDRGKAYGYTF.

The V and J genes are TRBV10-3 and TRBJ2-2; 7 positions match TRBD2. The CDR3 is 14 amino acids. Germline values: CDR1 ENHRY, CDR2 SYGVKD. J gave up 6 bases and V 0 bases, and 1 base lay outside the gene matches. The CDR3 DNA follows: TGTGCCATCAGTGAGTCTCTAGCGGCCGGGGAGCTGTTTTTT. Its translation is CAISESLAAGELFF.

The chain combines TRBV28 with TRBJ1-1; 7 bases line up with TRBD1. CDR1 and CDR2 from the germline V gene are MDHEN and SYDVKM. J was trimmed by 10 bases and V by 3 bases; bases with no gene match: 8. CDR3 length: 13 amino acids. The CDR3 sequence: CASSFLRGQGAFF. CDR3 nucleotide sequence: TGTGCCAGCAGTTTCCTAAGGGGGCAGGGAGCTTTCTTT.

This clone was picked up a small number of times. V and J are TRBV27 and TRBJ2-7; TRBD1 matches 9 bases. J gave up 5 bases and V 0 bases, and 14 bases lay outside the gene matches. Germline V gives CDR1 MNHEY, CDR2 SMNVEV (reference sequence). The CDR3 is made up of 18 amino acids. CDR3 protein: CASSLSTHPTGGRHEQYF. In DNA, the CDR3 is TGTGCCAGCAGTTTATCTACTCACCCGACAGGGGGAAGACACGAGCAGTACTTC.

This clone came up a few times. The chain employs TRBV6-1 and TRBJ1-5, with D tentatively TRBD1 (5 bases). CDR3 length: 16 amino acids. The V and J ends lost 4 bases and 0 bases respectively, with 13 bases between them. Per the germline V gene, CDR1 is MNHNS and CDR2 is SASEGT. The CDR3 spells CASSAPSQGSNQPQHF. The CDR3 DNA is TGTGCCAGCAGTGCTCCCTCCCAGGGTAGCAATCAGCCCCAGCATTTT.

The chain recombines TRBV29-1 with TRBJ1-2; D is undetermined. Germline lookup yields CDR1 SQVTM and CDR2 ANQGSEA. The V and J ends lost 7 bases and 8 bases respectively, with 14 bases between them. This CDR3 has 11 residues. CDR3 loop: CSAIGSRGYTF. DNA of the CDR3: TGCAGCGCCATCGGGAGCCGAGGCTACACCTTC.